Shown below are 6 T cell receptor beta chains from a single sample sequenced in a study of human versus mouse CDR3 diversity and MHC coevolution. TCRdb keeps only in-frame clones here, not all; method: immunoSEQ multiplex PCR. The repertoire holds some 80,000 clones, with around 93% as singletons. Sequencing was carried out using naive CD4+ T cells from blood. Stated subset: CD45RO-negative CD62L-positive naive CD4 T cells. The source of these receptors is a person aged 30 to 69 in good health.

V is TRBV6-1 and J is TRBJ1-1; D uncertain. This CDR3 region has 13 residues. The V gene's germline CDR1 is MNHNS and CDR2 SASEGT. Trimming pared 4 bases from V and 1 base from J, leaving 7 bases between. The CDR3 protein is CASSGLGNTEAFF. In DNA form, the CDR3 reads TGTGCCAGCAGTGGCCTCGGGAACACTGAAGCTTTCTTT.

Only one count was recorded for this clone. The V gene is TRBV19, the J gene TRBJ2-7; a weak D match, TRBD1 (5 bases). Trimming took 3 bases from V and 2 from J, leaving 11 bases between them. The V gene's germline CDR1 is LNHDA and CDR2 SQIVND (reference sequence). The CDR3 spans 14 residues. The CDR3 DNA is TGTGCCAGTAGTATCGTAGGGGCGGCCTACGAGCAGTACTTC. This gives the protein CASSIVGAAYEQYF.

This chain connects TRBV11-2 to TRBJ2-1, with TRBD2 matching 7 bases. This CDR3 spans 15 amino acids. Unmatched junction bases numbered 7, after V lost 5 bases and J lost 3 bases. CDR1 SGHAT and CDR2 FQNNGV come from the germline V gene. CDR3 DNA: TGTGCCAGCAGCATTACTAGCGCCGTCTACAATGAGCAGTTCTTC. This translates into CASSITSAVYNEQFF.

The gene calls are TRBV7-9 and TRBJ1-1; D perhaps matches TRBD1 (5 bases). CDR3 length: 11 residues. The V gene's germline CDR1 is SEHNR and CDR2 FQNEAQ (reference sequence). The ends were cut back, 6 bases at V and 8 bases at J, with 10 bases in the middle. The CDR3 bases are TGTGCCAGCAGTTTCGACAGAGAAGCTTTCTTT. Translating gives CASSFDREAFF.

The chain couples TRBV7-8 to TRBJ1-3; D unresolved. The V and J ends lost 5 bases and 0 bases respectively, with 14 bases between them. Germline CDR1 is SGHVS and CDR2 is FQNEAQ. The CDR3 extends over 16 amino acids. As DNA, the CDR3 is TGTGCCAGCAGCCCCCCCCGCAGTCGCTCTGGAAACACCATATATTTT. It is translated as CASSPPRSRSGNTIYF.

This clone was seen a few times. Sequence at one end of the junction differs from germline and may be a read error. The genes are TRBV4-1 and TRBJ1-4, with D possibly TRBD1 on 5 matching bases. The germline gives CDR1 MGHRA, CDR2 YSYEKL. The CDR3 loop spans 12 amino acids. The CDR3 DNA sequence: TGCGCCAGCAGCCAAGATGGCGGGGCTAGGATTTTT. Translating it yields CASSQDGGARIF.